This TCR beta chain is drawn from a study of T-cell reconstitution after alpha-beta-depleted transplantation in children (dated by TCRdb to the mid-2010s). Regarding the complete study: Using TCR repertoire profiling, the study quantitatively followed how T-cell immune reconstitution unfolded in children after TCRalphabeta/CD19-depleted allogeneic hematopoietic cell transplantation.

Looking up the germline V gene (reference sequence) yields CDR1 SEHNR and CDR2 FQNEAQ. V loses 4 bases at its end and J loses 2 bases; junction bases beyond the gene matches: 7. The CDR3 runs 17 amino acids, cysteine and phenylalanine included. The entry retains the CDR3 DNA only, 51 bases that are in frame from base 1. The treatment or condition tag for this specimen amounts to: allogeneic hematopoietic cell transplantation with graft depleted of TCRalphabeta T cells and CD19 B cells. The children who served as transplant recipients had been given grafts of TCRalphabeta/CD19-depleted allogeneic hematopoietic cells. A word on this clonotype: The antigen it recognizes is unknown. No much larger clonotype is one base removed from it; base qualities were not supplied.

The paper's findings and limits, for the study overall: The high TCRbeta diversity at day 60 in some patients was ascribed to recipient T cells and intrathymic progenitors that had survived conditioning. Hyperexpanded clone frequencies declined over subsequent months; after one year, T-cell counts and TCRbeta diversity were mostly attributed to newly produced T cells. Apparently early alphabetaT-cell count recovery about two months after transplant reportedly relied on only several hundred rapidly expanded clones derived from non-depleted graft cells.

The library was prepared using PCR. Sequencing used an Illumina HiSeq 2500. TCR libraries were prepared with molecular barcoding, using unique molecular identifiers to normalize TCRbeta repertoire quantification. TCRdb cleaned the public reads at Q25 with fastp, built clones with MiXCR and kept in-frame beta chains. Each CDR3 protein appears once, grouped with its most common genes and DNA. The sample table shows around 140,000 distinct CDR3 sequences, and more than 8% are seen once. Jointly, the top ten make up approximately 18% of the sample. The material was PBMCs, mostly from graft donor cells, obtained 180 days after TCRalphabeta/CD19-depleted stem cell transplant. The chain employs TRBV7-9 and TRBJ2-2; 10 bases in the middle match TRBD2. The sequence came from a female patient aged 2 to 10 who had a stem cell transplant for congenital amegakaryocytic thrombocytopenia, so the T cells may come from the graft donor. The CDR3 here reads CASSSSGTSVNTGELFF. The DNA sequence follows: TGTGCCAGCAGCTCGTCCGGGACTAGCGTCAACACCGGGGAGCTGTTTTTT. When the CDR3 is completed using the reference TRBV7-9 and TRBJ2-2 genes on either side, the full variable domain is DTGVSQNPRHKITKRGQNVTFRCDPISEHNRLYWYRQTLGQGPEFLTYFQNEAQLEKSRLLSDRFSAERPKGSFSTLEIQRTEQGDSAMYLCASSSSGTSVNTGELFFGEGSRLTVL.